This entry describes one T cell receptor (beta chain). This CDR3 has 15 amino acids. The germline V gene has CDR1 SNHLY and CDR2 FYNNEI. The ends lost 6 bases at V and 1 base at J; junction bases unmatched: 6. This sample was taken from a study of cytomegalovirus exposure and HLA in healthy donors. Healthy bone marrow donors formed the donor group. The primer mix had 60 Vbeta and 13 Jbeta primers. TCRdb keeps only in-frame clones here, not all; method: immunoSEQ multiplex PCR. This table has about 37,000 clones, around 70% appearing once. The sample taken for sequencing was PBMCs. The chain links TRBV2 to TRBJ1-5; 7 nucleotides agree with TRBD1. This receptor was obtained from a man younger than 45 in good health and CMV-seronegative. The CDR3 protein is CASRGDSSSNQPQHF. DNA for the CDR3: TGTGCCAGCAGGGGGGACAGCTCGAGCAATCAGCCCCAGCATTTT. The full variable domain, with the rest looked up from reference TRBV2 and TRBJ1-5, is EPEVTQTPSHQVTQMGQEVILRCVPISNHLYFYWYRQILGQKVEFLVSFYNNEISEKSEIFDDQFSVERPDGSNFTLKIRSTKLEDSAMYFCASRGDSSSNQPQHFGDGTRLSIL.